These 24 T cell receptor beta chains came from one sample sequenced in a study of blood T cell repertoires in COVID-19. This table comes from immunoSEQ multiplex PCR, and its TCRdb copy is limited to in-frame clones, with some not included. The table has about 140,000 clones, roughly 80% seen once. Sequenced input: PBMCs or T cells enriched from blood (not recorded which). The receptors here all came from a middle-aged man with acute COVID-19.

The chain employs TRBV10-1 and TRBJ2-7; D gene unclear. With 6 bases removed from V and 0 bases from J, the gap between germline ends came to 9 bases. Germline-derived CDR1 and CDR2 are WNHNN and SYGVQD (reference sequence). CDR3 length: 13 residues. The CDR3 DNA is TGCGCCAGCAGGGGCCAGCCCTCCTACGAGCAGTACTTC. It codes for CASRGQPSYEQYF.

CDR3: CASSPNTQIGEKLFF. In nucleotides, the CDR3 is TGTGCCAGCTCTCCCAACACCCAAATCGGGGAAAAACTGTTTTTT. J is TRBJ1-4 and V is TRBV18; D call uncertain. The ends were cut back, 6 bases at V and 8 bases at J, with 19 bases in the middle. The germline V gene encodes CDR1 KGHSH and CDR2 LQKENI. This CDR3 comprises 15 residues.

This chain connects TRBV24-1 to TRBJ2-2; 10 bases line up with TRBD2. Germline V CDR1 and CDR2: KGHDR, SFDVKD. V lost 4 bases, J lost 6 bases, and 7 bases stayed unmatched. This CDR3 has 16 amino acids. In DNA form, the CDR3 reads TGTGCCACCAGTGACCCTGGGACTAGCGTATCCGGGGAGCTGTTTTTT. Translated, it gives CATSDPGTSVSGELFF.

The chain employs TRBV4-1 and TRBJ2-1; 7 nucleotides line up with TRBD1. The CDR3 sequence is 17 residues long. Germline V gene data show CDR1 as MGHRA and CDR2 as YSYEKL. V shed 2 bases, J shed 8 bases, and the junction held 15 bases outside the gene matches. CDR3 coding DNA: TGCGCCAGCAGCCAATTGTATGGGACAGATATGAACCATGAGCAGTTCTTC. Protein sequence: CASSQLYGTDMNHEQFF.

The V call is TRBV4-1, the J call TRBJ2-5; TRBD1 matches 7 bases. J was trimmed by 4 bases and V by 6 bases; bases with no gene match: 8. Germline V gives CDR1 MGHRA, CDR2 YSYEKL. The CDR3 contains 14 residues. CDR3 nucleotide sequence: TGCGCCAGCAGAACCTACAGGGGTAGAGAGACCCAGTACTTC. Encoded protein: CASRTYRGRETQYF.

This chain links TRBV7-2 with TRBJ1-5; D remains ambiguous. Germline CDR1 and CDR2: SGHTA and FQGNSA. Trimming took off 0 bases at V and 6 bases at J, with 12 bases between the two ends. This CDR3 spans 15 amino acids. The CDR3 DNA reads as TGTGCCAGCAGCTTAGCGGGCGGAGGAGGTCAGCCCCAGCATTTT. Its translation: CASSLAGGGGQPQHF.

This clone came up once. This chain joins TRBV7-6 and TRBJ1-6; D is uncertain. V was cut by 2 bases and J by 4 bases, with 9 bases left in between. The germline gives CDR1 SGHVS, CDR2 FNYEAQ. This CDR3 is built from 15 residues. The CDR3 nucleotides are TGTGCCAGCAGCTTATCTCACAATTATAATTCACCCCTCCACTTT. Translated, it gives CASSLSHNYNSPLHF.

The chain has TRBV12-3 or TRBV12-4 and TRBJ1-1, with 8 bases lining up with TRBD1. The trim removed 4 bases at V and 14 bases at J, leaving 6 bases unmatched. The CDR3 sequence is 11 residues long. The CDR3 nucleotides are TGTGCCAGCAGTTCCACCAGGGGGCCATTCTTT. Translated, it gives CASSSTRGPFF.

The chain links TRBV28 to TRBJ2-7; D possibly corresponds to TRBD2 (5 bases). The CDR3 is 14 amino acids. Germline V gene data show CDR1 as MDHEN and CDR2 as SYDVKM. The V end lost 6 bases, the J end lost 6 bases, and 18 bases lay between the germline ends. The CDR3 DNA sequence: TGTGCCAGCAGCCCCCCGGGGAGCCAGGTCGAGCAGTACTTC. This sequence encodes CASSPPGSQVEQYF. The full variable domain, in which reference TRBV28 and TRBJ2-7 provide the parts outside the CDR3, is DVKVTQSSRYLVKRTGEKVFLECVQDMDHENMFWYRQDPGLGLRLIYFSYDVKMKEKGDIPEGYSVSREKKERFSLILESASTNQTSMYLCASSPPGSQVEQYFGPGTRLTVT.

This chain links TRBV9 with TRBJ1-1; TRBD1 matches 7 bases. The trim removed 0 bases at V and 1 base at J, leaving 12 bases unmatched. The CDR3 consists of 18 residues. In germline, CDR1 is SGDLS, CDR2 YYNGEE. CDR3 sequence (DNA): TGTGCCAGCAGCGTAGGAGTTGGGACAGCTTTAACGAACACTGAAGCTTTCTTT. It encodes CASSVGVGTALTNTEAFF. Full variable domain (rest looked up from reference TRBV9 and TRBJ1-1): DSGVTQTPKHLITATGQRVTLRCSPRSGDLSVYWYQQSLDQGLQFLIQYYNGEERAKGNILERFSAQQFPDLHSELNLSSLELGDSALYFCASSVGVGTALTNTEAFFGQGTRLTVV.

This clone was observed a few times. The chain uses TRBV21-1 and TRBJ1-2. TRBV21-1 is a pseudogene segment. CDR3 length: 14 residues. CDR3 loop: CASSKALEGYGYTF. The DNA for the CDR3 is TGTGCCAGCAGCAAAGCGCTGGAGGGCTATGGCTACACCTTC.

CDR3 coding DNA: TGTGCCAGTAGTAGGAGGTTATACAATGAGCAGTTCTTC. It is translated as CASSRRLYNEQFF. This chain links TRBV19 with TRBJ2-1, with a possible D match to TRBD2 (5 bases). V was shortened by 4 bases and J by 4 bases, with 8 bases between the two germline ends. The CDR3 is 13 residues long. CDR1 is LNHDA and CDR2 is SQIVND in the germline V gene (reference sequence).

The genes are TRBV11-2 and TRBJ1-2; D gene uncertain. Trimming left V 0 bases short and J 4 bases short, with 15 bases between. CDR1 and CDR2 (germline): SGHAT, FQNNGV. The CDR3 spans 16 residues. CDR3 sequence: CASSLDGPFSPYGYTF. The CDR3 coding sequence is TGTGCCAGCAGCTTAGATGGGCCATTTTCCCCCTATGGCTACACCTTC.

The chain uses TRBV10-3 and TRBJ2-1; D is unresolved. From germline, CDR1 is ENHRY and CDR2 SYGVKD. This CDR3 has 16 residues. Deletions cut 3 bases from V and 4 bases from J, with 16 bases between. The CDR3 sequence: CAISDPQRNIYNEQFF. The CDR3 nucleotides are TGTGCCATCAGTGACCCGCAGAGGAATATATACAATGAGCAGTTCTTC.

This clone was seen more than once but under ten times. The CDR3 coding sequence is TGTGCCAGCAGTGCCCTCGACAGGGGGACTACCGGGGAGCTGTTTTTT. This gives the protein CASSALDRGTTGELFF. This chain uses TRBV25-1 with TRBJ2-2; 9 nucleotides agree with TRBD1. With 4 bases clipped from V and 5 bases from J, the junction kept 8 bases outside the gene matches. The CDR3 spans 16 residues. From germline, CDR1 is MGHDK and CDR2 SYGVNS.

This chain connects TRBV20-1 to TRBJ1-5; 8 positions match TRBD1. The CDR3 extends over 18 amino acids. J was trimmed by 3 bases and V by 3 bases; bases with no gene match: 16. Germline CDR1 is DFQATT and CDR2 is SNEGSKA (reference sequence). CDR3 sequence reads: CSASSRGRQGADNQPQHF. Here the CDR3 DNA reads TGCAGTGCTAGTTCTAGGGGGAGGCAGGGGGCGGACAATCAGCCCCAGCATTTT.

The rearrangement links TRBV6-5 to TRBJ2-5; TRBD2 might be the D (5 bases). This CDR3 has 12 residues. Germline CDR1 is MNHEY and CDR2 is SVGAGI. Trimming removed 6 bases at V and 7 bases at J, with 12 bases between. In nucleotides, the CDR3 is TGTGCCAGCAGACCCCTCAGCGGGACCCAGTACTTC. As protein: CASRPLSGTQYF.

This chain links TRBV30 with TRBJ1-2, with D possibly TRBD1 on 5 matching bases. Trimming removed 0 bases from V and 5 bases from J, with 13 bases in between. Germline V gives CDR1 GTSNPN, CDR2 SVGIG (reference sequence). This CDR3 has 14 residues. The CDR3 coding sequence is TGTGCCTGGAGTGTACGGGGGATTTCGTATGGCTACACCTTC. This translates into CAWSVRGISYGYTF.

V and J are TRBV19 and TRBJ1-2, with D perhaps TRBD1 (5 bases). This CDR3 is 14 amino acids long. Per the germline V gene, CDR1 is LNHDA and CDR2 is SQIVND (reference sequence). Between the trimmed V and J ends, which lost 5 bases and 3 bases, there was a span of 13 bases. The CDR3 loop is CASSPRGSHYGYTF. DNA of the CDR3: TGTGCCAGTAGTCCCCGGGGGTCTCACTATGGCTACACCTTC.

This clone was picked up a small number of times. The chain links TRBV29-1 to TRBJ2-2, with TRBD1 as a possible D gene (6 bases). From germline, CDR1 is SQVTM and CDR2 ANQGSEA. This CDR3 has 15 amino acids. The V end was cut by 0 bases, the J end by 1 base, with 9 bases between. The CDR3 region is CSVEETGRNTGELFF. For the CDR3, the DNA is TGCAGCGTTGAAGAAACAGGGAGGAACACCGGGGAGCTGTTTTTT.

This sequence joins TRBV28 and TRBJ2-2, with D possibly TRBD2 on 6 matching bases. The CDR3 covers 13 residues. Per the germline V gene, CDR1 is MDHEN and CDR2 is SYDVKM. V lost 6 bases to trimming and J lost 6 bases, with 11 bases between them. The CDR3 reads CASSRGEAGELFF. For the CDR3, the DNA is TGTGCCAGCAGCCGAGGGGAGGCCGGGGAGCTGTTTTTT.

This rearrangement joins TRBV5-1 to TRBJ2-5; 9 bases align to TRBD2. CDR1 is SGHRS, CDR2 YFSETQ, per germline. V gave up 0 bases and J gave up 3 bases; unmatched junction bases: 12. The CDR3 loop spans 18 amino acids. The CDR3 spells CASSLVWLAGTGKETQYF. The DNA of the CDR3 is TGCGCCAGCAGCTTGGTGTGGCTAGCGGGAACGGGTAAAGAGACCCAGTACTTC.

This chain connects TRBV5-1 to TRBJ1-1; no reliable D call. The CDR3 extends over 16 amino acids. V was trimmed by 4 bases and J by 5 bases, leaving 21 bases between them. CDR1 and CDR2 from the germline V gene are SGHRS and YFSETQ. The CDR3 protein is CASSPRTSQIVTEAFF. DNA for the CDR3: TGCGCCAGCAGCCCCCGTACATCACAAATCGTGACTGAAGCTTTCTTT.

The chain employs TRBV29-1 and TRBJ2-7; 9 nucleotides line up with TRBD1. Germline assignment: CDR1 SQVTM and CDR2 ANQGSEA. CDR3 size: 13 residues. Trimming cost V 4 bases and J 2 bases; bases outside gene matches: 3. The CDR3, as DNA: TGCAGCGTTGCGGGACAGGGCACCTACGAGCAGTACTTC. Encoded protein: CSVAGQGTYEQYF.